This TCR beta chain is drawn from a study of glioma-infiltrating T cells. A word on this clonotype: A much larger clone lies one base from this, so it may be a read error.

Amplification of TCR alpha and beta CDR3 regions from RNA used iRepertoire nested multiplex PCR. TCRdb fed the multiplex PCR reads into MiXCR, producing one record per CDR3 protein. This table has some 190,000 distinct CDR3 sequences, 25% to 35% appearing once. The V and J ends lost 0 bases and 10 bases respectively, with 10 bases between them. Germline V gene data show CDR1 as LGHDT and CDR2 as YNNKEL (reference sequence). This CDR3 has 13 amino acids. The sample was glioma tissue, nonneoplastic brain tissue, or PBMCs (not recorded which). The receptor was derived from a human donor with low-grade glioma or glioblastoma, undergoing nonglioma brain surgery, or in good health (not recorded which). The chain uses TRBV3-1 and TRBJ2-1; D is perhaps TRBD2 (5 bases). CDR3 bases: TGTGCCAGCAGCCAAGAGGGAGTGTACGAGCAGTTCTTC. As protein: CASSQEGVYEQFF.